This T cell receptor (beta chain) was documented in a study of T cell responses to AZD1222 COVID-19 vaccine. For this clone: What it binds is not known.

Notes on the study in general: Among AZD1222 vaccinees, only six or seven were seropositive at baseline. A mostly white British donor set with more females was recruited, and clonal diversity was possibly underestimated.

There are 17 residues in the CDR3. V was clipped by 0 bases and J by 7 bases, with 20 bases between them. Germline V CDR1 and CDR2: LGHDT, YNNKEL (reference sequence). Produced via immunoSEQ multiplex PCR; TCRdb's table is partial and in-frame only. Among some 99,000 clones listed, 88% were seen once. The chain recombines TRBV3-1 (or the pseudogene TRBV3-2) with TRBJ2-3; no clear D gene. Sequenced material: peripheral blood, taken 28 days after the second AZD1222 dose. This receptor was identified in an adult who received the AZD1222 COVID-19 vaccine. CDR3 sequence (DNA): TGTGCCAGCAGCCAAGATGGCAGCCCTCCAAAAGAAAATACGCAGTATTTT. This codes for CASSQDGSPPKENTQYF.